This TCR beta chain was sequenced during a study of post-analysis software for immune sequencing data. Study context: The disease courses spanned relapsing-remitting, secondary progressive and progressive-relapsing forms of multiple sclerosis.

With regard to this clonotype: Antigen specificity is unknown.

The CDR3 runs to 14 residues. Germline V gene lookup returns CDR1 LGHNA and CDR2 YNFKEQ. V lost 0 bases to trimming and J lost 2 bases, with 7 bases between them. Unique molecular identifiers had been added to the TCR beta cDNA libraries. Roughly 450,000 cDNA molecules came from around 1 to 10 million T cells. From the PCR reads, TCRdb called clonotypes with MiXCR, one entry per CDR3 protein. The data contain a few hundred thousand distinct CDR3 sequences, approximately 34% of them seen just once; the ten biggest clones take up around 6.1%. Study-level results: Several TRBV segments, TRBV5-6, TRBV5-1 and TRBV20-1 among them, were found more frequent in patients than controls.

The clonotype was recovered from a girl aged 2-17 years with multiple sclerosis. The chain recombines TRBV4-2 with TRBJ2-5, with D hard to call. The sample comprised blood. CDR3 region: CASSQDRVQETQYF. DNA for the CDR3: TGTGCCAGCAGCCAAGATAGGGTTCAAGAGACCCAGTACTTC.